This TCR beta chain is drawn from a study of blood T cells in healthy people across ages. Study results and caveats: The recorded TCR beta diversity per million T cells decreased in a roughly linear manner with age.

This clonotype occurred a few times. Its antigen remains unidentified. The germline gives CDR1 DFQATT, CDR2 SNEGSKA (reference sequence). This CDR3 comprises 16 residues. Trimming stripped 0 bases from V and 5 bases from J, with 19 bases between. A second PCR, run for about 7 to 11 cycles, used a sample-barcoded 5' primer plus a J-beta primer mix. TCRdb fed the 5' RACE reads into MiXCR, producing one record per CDR3 protein. The repertoire consists of around 2 million distinct CDR3 sequences, with approximately 39% occurring once and the leading ten covering approximately 22%. The sample providers were healthy Caucasian people from Russia, aged roughly 6 to 90.

This TCR came from a human donor in good health. The sample comprised blood. V and J are TRBV20-1 and TRBJ1-2; D is ambiguous. CDR3 protein: CSARDAVRAGPYGYTF. The DNA for the CDR3 is TGCAGTGCTAGAGATGCGGTTCGGGCGGGCCCATATGGCTACACCTTC.